The table lists the clone carrying this TCR beta chain with a count of one. Its antigen is not known. Other DNA sequences in the same sample also yield this CDR3. This sample is drawn from a study of T cell responses to AZD1222 COVID-19 vaccine. The study's findings and limits: A reported finding is that nearly half of spike-specific TCRs target unmutated variant regions.

This CDR3 has 11 amino acids. Looked up from germline, CDR1 is KGHSH and CDR2 is LQKENI. Trimming shortened V by 3 bases and J by 5 bases, and 4 bases separated the two germline ends. The table came from immunoSEQ multiplex PCR; TCRdb's copy has only in-frame clones and leaves some out. The data contain 150,000 to 200,000 clones, 75% to 95% of them singletons. This receptor was identified in an adult in good health. V usage is TRBV18 and J usage is TRBJ2-5; D remains unclear. The sample in question was peripheral blood, obtained on day 0 of AZD1222 vaccination. The CDR3 loop is CASSPLETQYF. CDR3 nucleotides: TGTGCCAGCTCACCGTTGGAGACCCAGTACTTC.